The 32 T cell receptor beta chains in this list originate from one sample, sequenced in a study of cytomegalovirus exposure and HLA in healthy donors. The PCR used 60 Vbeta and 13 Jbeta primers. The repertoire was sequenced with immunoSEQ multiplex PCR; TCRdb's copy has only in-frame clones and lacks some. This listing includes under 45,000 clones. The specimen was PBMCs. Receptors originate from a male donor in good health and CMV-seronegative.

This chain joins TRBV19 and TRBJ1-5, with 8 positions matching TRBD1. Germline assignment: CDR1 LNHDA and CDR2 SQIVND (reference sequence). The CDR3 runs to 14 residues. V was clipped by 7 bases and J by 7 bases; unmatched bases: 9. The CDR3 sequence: CASKTQGARQPQHF. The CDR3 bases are TGTGCCAGTAAGACCCAGGGGGCACGACAGCCCCAGCATTTT.

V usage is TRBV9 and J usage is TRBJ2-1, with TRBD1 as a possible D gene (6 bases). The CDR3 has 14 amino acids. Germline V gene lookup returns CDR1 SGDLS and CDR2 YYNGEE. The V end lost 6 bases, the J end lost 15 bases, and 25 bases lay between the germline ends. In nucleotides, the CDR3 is TGTGCCAGCACCCCCGCACAGGGTGTGTCTATTCCGTTCTTC. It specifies CASTPAQGVSIPFF.

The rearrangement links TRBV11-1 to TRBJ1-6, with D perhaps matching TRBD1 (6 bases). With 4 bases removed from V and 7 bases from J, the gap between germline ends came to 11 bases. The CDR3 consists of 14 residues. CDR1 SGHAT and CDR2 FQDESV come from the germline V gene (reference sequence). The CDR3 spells CASSSQQGNSPLHF. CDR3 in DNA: TGTGCCAGCAGCTCCCAACAGGGAAATTCACCCCTCCACTTT.

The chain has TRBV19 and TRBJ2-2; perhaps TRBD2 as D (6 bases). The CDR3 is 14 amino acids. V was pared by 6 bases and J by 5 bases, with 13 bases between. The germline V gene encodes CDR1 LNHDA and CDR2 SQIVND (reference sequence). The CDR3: CASSPGLQTGELFF. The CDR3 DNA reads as TGTGCCAGTAGCCCGGGACTCCAAACCGGGGAGCTGTTTTTT.

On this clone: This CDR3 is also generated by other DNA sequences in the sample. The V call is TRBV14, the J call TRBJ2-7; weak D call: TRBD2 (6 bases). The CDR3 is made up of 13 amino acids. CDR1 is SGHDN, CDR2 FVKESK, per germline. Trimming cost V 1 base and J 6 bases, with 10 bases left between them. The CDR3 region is CASSQVGGSEQYF. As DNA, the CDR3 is TGTGCCAGCAGCCAAGTTGGGGGGTCCGAGCAGTACTTC.

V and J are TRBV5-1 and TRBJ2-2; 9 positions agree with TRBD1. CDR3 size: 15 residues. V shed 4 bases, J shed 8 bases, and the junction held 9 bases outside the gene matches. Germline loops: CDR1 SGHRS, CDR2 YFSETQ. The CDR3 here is CASSGSGTGSGELFF. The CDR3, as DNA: TGCGCCAGCAGCGGGAGCGGGACAGGGTCGGGGGAGCTGTTTTTT. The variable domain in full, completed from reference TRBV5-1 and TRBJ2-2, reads KAGVTQTPRYLIKTRGQQVTLSCSPISGHRSVSWYQQTPGQGLQFLFEYFSETQRNKGNFPGRFSGRQFSNSRSEMNVSTLELGDSALYLCASSGSGTGSGELFFGEGSRLTVL.

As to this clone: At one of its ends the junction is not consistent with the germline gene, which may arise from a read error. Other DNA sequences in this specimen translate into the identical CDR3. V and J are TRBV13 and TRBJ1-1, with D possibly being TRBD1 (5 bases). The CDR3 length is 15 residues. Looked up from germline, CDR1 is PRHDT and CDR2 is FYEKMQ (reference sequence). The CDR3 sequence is CASSPDSSVNTEAFF. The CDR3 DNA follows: TGCGCCAGCAGCCCCGACAGCTCGGTGAACACTGAAGCTTTCTTT.

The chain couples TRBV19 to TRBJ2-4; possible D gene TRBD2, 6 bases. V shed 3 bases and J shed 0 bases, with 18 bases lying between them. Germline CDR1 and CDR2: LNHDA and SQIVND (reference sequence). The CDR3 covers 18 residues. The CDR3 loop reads CASSILRRDGLAKNIQYF. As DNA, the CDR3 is TGTGCCAGTAGTATCCTCCGGAGGGACGGGCTAGCCAAAAACATTCAGTACTTC.

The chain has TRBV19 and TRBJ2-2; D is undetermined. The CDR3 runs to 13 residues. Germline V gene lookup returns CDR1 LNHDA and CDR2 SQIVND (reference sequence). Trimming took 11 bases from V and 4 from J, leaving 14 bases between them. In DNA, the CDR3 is TGTGCCTCCTCGAGAGCAGGCACCGGGGAGCTGTTTTTT. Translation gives CASSRAGTGELFF.

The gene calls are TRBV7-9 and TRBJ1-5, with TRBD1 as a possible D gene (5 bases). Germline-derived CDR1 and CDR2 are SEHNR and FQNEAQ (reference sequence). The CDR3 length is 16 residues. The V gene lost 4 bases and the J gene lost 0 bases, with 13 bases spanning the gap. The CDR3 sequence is CASSSGVGSSNQPQHF. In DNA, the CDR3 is TGTGCCAGCAGCTCGGGGGTGGGCAGTAGCAATCAGCCCCAGCATTTT.

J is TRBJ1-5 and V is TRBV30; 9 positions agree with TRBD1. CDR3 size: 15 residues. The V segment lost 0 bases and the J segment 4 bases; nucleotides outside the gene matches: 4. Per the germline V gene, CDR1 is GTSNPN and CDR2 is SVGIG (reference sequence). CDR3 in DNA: TGTGCCTGGAGTGTAAGTGGGACAGGGAATCAGCCCCAGCATTTT. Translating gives CAWSVSGTGNQPQHF.

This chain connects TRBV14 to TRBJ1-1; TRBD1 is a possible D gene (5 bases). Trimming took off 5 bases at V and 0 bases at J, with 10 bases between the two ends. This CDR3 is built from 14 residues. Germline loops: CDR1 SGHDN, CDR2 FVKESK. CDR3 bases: TGTGCCAGCAGCACCTACAGGTTGAACACTGAAGCTTTCTTT. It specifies CASSTYRLNTEAFF.

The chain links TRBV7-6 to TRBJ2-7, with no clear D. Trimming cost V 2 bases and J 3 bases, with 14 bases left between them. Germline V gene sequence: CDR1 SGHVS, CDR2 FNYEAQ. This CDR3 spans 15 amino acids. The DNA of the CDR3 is TGTGCCAGCAGCTTAAATCCGGGTTCGGGCTACGAGCAGTACTTC. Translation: CASSLNPGSGYEQYF.

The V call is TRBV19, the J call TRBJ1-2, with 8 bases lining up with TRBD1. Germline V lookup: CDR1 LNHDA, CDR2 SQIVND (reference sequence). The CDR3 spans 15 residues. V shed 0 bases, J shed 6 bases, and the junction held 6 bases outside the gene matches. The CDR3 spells CASSIDSTGANGYTF. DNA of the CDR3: TGTGCCAGTAGTATAGACTCGACAGGGGCAAATGGCTACACCTTC. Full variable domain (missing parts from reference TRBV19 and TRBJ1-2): DGGITQSPKYLFRKEGQNVTLSCEQNLNHDAMYWYRQDPGQGLRLIYYSQIVNDFQKGDIAEGYSVSREKKESFPLTVTSAQKNPTAFYLCASSIDSTGANGYTFGSGTRLTVV.

The CDR3 protein is CASSRPGGAPSYEQFF. The CDR3 coding sequence is TGTGCCAGCAGCCGCCCCGGGGGGGCCCCAAGCTATGAGCAGTTCTTC. The J gene is TRBJ2-1, the V gene TRBV14, with 8 bases aligning to TRBD2. The V segment lost 4 bases and the J segment 8 bases; nucleotides outside the gene matches: 13. The CDR3 is 16 residues long. The germline CDR1 and CDR2 sequences are SGHDN and FVKESK.

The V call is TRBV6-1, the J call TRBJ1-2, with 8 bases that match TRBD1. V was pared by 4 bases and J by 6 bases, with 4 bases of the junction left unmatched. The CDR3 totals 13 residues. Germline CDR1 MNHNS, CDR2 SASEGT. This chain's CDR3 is CASSADRGDGYTF. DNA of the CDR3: TGTGCCAGCAGTGCCGACAGGGGAGATGGCTACACCTTC.

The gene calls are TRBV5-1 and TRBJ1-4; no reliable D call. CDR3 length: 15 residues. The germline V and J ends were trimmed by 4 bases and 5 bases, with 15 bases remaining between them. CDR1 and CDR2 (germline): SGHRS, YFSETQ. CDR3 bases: TGCGCCAGCAGCCCGGCGGGGAGGGAGAATGAAAAACTGTTTTTT. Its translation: CASSPAGRENEKLFF.

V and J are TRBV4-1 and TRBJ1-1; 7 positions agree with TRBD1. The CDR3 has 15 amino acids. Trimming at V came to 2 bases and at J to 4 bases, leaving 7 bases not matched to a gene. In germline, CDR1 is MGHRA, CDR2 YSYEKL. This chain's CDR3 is CASSQPSTGVTEAFF. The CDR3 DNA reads TGCGCCAGCAGCCAACCGTCAACAGGGGTCACTGAAGCTTTCTTT.

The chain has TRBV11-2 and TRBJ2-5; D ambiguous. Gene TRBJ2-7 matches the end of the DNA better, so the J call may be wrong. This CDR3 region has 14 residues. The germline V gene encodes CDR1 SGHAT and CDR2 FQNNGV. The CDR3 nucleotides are TGTGCCAGCAGCTTAGTCCAATTCGCCTACGAGCAGTACTTC. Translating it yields CASSLVQFAYEQYF.

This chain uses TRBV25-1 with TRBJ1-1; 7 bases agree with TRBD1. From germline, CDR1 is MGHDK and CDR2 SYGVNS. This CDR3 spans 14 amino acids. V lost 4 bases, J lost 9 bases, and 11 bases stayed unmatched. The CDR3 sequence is CASSAFRTGEKAFF. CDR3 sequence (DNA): TGTGCCAGCAGTGCCTTTCGGACAGGTGAAAAAGCTTTCTTT.

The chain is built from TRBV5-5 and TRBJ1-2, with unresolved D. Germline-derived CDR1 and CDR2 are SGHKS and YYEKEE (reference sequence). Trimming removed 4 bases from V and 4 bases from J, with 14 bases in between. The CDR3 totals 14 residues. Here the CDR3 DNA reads TGTGCCAGCAGCCGGTCCGGGGTAGGCTATGGCTACACCTTC. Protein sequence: CASSRSGVGYGYTF.

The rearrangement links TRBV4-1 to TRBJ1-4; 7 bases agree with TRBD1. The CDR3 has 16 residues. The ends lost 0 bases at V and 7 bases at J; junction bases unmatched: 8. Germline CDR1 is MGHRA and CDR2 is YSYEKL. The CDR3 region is CASSQDWASGGEKLFF. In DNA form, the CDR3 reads TGCGCCAGCAGCCAAGATTGGGCGTCAGGGGGTGAAAAACTGTTTTTT.

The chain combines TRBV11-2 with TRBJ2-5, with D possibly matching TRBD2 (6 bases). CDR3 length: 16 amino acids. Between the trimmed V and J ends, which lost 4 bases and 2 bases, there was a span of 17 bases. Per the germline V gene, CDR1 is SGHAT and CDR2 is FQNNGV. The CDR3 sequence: CASSSIRDWQQETQYF. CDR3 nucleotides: TGTGCCAGCAGCTCAATCCGGGACTGGCAACAAGAGACCCAGTACTTC.

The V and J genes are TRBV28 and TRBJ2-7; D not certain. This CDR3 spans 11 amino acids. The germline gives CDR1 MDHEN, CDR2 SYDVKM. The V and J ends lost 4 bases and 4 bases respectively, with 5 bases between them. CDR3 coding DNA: TGTGCCAGCAGTTCATTTTACGAGCAGTACTTC. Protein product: CASSSFYEQYF.

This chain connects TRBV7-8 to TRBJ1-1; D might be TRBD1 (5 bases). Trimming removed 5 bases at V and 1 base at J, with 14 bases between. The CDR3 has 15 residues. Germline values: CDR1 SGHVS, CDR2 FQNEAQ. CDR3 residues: CASSPWGEKNTEAFF. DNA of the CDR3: TGTGCCAGCAGCCCCTGGGGGGAAAAGAACACTGAAGCTTTCTTT.

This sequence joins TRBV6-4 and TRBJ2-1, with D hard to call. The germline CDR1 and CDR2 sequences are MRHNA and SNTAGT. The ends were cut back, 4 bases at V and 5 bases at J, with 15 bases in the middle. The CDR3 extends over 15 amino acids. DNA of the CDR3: TGTGCCAGCAGTGTGAGCCTAGAGGTCCACAATGAGCAGTTCTTC. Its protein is CASSVSLEVHNEQFF.

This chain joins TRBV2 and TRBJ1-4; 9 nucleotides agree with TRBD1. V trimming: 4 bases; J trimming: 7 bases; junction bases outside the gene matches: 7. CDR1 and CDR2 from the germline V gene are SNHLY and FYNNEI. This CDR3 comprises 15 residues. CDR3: CASSVGQGTGEKLFF. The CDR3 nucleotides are TGTGCCAGCAGTGTCGGACAGGGGACGGGTGAAAAACTGTTTTTT.

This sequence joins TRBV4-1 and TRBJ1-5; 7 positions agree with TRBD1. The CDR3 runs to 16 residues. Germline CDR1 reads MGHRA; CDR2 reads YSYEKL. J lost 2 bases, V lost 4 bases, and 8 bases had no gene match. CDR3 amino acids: CASSRISTGRNQPQHF. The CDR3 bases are TGCGCCAGCAGCCGGATTTCGACAGGGCGCAATCAGCCCCAGCATTTT.

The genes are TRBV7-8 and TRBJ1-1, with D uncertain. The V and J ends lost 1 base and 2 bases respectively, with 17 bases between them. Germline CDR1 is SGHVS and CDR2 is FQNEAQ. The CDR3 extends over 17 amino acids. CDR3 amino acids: CASSLVAGSRLNTEAFF. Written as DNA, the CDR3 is TGTGCCAGCAGCTTAGTGGCCGGGAGCAGACTAAACACTGAAGCTTTCTTT.

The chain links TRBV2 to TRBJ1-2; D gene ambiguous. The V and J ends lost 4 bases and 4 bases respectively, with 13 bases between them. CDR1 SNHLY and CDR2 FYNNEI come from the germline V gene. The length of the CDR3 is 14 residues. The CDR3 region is CASSGISPIYGYTF. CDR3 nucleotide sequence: TGTGCCAGCAGTGGAATTAGTCCTATCTATGGCTACACCTTC.

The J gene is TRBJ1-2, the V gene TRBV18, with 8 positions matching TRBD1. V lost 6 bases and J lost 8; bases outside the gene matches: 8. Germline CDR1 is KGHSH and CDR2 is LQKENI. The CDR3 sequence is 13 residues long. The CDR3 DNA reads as TGTGCCAGCTCCCCCGGACAGGGATACGGCTACACCTTC. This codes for CASSPGQGYGYTF.

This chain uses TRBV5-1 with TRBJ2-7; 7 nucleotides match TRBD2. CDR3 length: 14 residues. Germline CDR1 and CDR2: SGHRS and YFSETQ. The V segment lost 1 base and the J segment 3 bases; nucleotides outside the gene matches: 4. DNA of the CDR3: TGCGCCAGCAGCTTGAATGGCGGGGGCTACGAGCAGTACTTC. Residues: CASSLNGGGYEQYF.